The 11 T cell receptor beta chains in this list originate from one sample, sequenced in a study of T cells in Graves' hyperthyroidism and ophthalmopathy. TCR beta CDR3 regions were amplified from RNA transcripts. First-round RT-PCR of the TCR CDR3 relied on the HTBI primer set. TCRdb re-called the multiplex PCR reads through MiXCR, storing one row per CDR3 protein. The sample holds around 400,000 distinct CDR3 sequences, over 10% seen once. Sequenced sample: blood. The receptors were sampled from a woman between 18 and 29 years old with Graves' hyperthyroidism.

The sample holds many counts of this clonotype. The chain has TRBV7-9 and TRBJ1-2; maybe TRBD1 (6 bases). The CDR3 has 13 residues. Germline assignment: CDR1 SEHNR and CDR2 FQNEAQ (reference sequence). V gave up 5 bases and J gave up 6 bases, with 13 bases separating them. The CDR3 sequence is CASSPAGANGYTF. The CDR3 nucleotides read TGTGCCAGCAGCCCCGCGGGGGCCAATGGCTACACCTTC.

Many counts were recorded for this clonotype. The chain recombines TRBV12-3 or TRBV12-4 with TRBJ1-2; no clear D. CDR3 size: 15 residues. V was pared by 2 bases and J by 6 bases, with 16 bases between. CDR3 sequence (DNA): TGTGCCAGCAGTTTACGGTCCGTGGGAGGCCATGGCTACACCTTC. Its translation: CASSLRSVGGHGYTF.

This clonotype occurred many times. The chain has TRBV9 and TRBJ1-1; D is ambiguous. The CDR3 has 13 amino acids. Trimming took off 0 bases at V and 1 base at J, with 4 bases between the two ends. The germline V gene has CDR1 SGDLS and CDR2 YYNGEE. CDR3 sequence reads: CASSVEANTEAFF. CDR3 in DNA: TGTGCCAGCAGCGTAGAGGCGAACACTGAAGCTTTCTTT.

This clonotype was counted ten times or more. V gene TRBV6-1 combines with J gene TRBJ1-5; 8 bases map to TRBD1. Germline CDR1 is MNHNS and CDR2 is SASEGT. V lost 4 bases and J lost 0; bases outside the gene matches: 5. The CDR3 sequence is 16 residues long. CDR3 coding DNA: TGTGCCAGCAGTGCGGACAGGGTATATAGCAATCAGCCCCAGCATTTT. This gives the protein CASSADRVYSNQPQHF.

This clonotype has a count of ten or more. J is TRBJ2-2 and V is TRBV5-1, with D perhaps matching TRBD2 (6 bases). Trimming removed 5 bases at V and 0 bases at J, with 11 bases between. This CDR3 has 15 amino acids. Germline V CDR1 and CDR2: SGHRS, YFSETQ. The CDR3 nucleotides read TGCGCCAGCAGAGCCGGGACTTCGAACACCGGGGAGCTGTTTTTT. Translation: CASRAGTSNTGELFF.

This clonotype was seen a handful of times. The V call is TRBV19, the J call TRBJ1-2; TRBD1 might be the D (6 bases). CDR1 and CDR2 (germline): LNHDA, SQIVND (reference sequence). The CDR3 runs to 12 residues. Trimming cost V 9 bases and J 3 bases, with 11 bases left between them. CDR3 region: CARQGRDYGYTF. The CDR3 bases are TGTGCCAGACAGGGACGGGACTATGGCTACACCTTC. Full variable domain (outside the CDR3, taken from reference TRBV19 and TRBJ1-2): DGGITQSPKYLFRKEGQNVTLSCEQNLNHDAMYWYRQDPGQGLRLIYYSQIVNDFQKGDIAEGYSVSREKKESFPLTVTSAQKNPTAFYLCARQGRDYGYTFGSGTRLTVV.

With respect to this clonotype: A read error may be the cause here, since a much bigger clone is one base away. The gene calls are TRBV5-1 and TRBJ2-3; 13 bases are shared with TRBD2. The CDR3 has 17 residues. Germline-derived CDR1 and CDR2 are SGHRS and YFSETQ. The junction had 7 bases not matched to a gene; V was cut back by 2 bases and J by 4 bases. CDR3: CASSFGLAGDSADTQYF. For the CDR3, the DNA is TGCGCCAGCAGCTTCGGACTAGCGGGAGATTCCGCAGATACGCAGTATTTT.

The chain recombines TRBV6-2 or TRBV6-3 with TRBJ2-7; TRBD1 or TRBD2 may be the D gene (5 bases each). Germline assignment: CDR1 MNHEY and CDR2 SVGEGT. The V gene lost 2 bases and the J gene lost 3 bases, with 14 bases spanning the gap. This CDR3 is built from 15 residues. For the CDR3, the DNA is TGTGCCAGCAGTTACCCAGTGGGGACCTACTACGAGCAGTACTTC. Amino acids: CASSYPVGTYYEQYF.

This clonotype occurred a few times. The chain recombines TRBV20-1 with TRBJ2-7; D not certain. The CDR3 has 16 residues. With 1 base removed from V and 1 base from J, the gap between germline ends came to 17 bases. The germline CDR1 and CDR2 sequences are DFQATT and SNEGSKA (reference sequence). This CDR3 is CSARVVARTPSYEQYF. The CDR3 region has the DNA TGCAGTGCTAGAGTGGTGGCGCGAACACCGTCCTACGAGCAGTACTTC.

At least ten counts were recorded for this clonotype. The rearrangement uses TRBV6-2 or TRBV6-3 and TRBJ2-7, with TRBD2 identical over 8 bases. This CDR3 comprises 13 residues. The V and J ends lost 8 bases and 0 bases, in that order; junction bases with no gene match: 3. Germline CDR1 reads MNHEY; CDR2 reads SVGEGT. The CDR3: CASVTSVSYEQYF. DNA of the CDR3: TGTGCCAGCGTGACTAGCGTCTCCTACGAGCAGTACTTC.

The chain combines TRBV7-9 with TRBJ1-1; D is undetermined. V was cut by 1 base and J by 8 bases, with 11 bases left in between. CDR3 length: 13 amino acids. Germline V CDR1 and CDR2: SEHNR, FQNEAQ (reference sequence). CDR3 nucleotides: TGTGCCAGCAGCTTAGAAGGGTACGAAGAAGCTTTCTTT. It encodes CASSLEGYEEAFF.